Listed here are 25 T cell receptor beta chains from one sample, sequenced in a study of blood T cell repertoires in COVID-19. Data came from immunoSEQ multiplex PCR; TCRdb stores just in-frame clones and leaves some out. This sample yields 250,000 or so clones, of which roughly 88% are seen a single time; around 2.4% belongs to the top ten. What was sequenced was peripheral blood. The receptors shown here come from a man aged 35 to 55 who had recovered from COVID-19.

This clone has only one observation. The V and J genes are TRBV4-1 and TRBJ2-1; 9 bases are a match to TRBD1. Losses at the gene ends were 7 bases for V and 0 bases for J; bases not matched to a gene: 16. Per the germline V gene, CDR1 is MGHRA and CDR2 is YSYEKL. This CDR3 has 19 residues. CDR3 DNA sequence: TGCGCCAGCACCCGGGAACTCGTAGGGGGACAGGGCTCCTACAATGAGCAGTTCTTC. Protein: CASTRELVGGQGSYNEQFF.

In this sample, this clone turned up a few times. The chain joins TRBV7-9 to TRBJ2-5; D remains unclear. Germline V lookup: CDR1 SEHNR, CDR2 FQNEAQ (reference sequence). Trimming pared 5 bases from V and 8 bases from J, leaving 9 bases between. This CDR3 is 11 amino acids long. The chain's CDR3 is CASSPLDTQYF. CDR3 bases: TGTGCCAGCAGCCCCCTAGATACCCAGTACTTC.

V gene TRBV7-6 combines with J gene TRBJ2-1, with TRBD2 matching over 10 bases. V dropped 3 bases and J dropped 6; count of bases not matched to a gene: 8. This CDR3 is 16 amino acids long. Germline V gives CDR1 SGHVS, CDR2 FNYEAQ. The DNA for the CDR3 is TGTGCCAGCAGCTTCCCCATTAGCGGGGGGTCCAATGAGCAGTTCTTC. Its protein product is CASSFPISGGSNEQFF.

The chain combines TRBV6-6 with TRBJ1-4; 8 bases line up with TRBD1. This CDR3 is built from 14 residues. Trimming removed 7 bases from V and 4 bases from J; junction bases left unmatched: 5. From germline, CDR1 is MNHNY and CDR2 SVGAGI (reference sequence). The CDR3 region is CASTSDRGNEKLFF. CDR3 sequence (DNA): TGTGCCAGCACCTCCGACAGGGGTAATGAAAAACTGTTTTTT.

The chain employs TRBV6-5 and TRBJ2-7, with 8 bases that match TRBD2. V lost 4 bases and J lost 6; bases outside the gene matches: 8. Germline values: CDR1 MNHEY, CDR2 SVGAGI. The CDR3 is 14 residues long. CDR3 coding DNA: TGTGCCAGCAGTTTCCGCCGGGAGGGATTCGAGCAGTACTTC. Protein sequence: CASSFRREGFEQYF.

V gene TRBV5-8 combines with J gene TRBJ1-3; D not certain. V was pared by 6 bases and J by 0 bases, with 10 bases between. CDR1 SGHTS and CDR2 YDEGEE come from the germline V gene. This CDR3 is 14 amino acids long. The CDR3 sequence is CASKRQPSGNTIYF. The CDR3 DNA reads as TGTGCCAGCAAGCGGCAGCCCTCTGGAAACACCATATATTTT.

This chain uses TRBV5-4 with TRBJ2-1; D is possibly TRBD2 (6 bases). CDR1 is SGHNT and CDR2 is YYREEE in the germline V gene (reference sequence). The length of the CDR3 is 16 residues. V was trimmed by 4 bases and J by 0 bases, leaving 14 bases between them. CDR3 DNA: TGTGCCAGCAGCCCGGTGGGACTGAGCTCCTACAATGAGCAGTTCTTC. It encodes CASSPVGLSSYNEQFF.

Notes on this clone: One junction end disagrees with the germline gene, perhaps due to a read error. V is TRBV12-3 or TRBV12-4 and J is TRBJ2-5, with TRBD2 matching over 8 bases. CDR3 size: 13 residues. CDR3 region: CASSLAGGGAQYF. The CDR3, as DNA: TGTGCCAGCAGTCTAGCGGGTGGGGGGGCCCAGTACTTC.

The J gene is TRBJ2-3, the V gene TRBV27, with 15 bases aligning to TRBD2. J was trimmed by 4 bases and V by 5 bases; bases with no gene match: 7. CDR1 and CDR2 from the germline V gene are MNHEY and SMNVEV (reference sequence). The CDR3 spans 17 residues. The CDR3 DNA sequence: TGTGCCAGCAGTGGACTAGCGGGGGGGGTAAGATCAGATACGCAGTATTTT. Translating gives CASSGLAGGVRSDTQYF.

This chain connects TRBV27 to TRBJ2-7, with TRBD1 matching 7 bases. The CDR3 length is 14 residues. The V gene end was trimmed by 5 bases and the J gene end by 3 bases; junction bases not matched to a gene: 7. Germline loops: CDR1 MNHEY, CDR2 SMNVEV (reference sequence). Written as DNA, the CDR3 is TGTGCCAGCAGTCCCTCGTGGGACAGCTACGAGCAGTACTTC. It encodes CASSPSWDSYEQYF.

The sample holds many counts of this clone. J is TRBJ1-2 and V is TRBV2; 8 bases fit TRBD1. Germline CDR1 is SNHLY and CDR2 is FYNNEI. Trimming took 3 bases from V and 4 from J; bases not matched to a gene: 4. This CDR3 contains 14 residues. The CDR3 nucleotides are TGTGCCAGCAGTGAGGACAGGGATGCCTATGGCTACACCTTC. This translates into CASSEDRDAYGYTF.

Comment on this clone: One junction end disagrees with the germline gene, perhaps due to a read error. V usage is TRBV7-2 and J usage is TRBJ2-3, with 7 bases fitting TRBD2. Looked up from germline, CDR1 is SGHTA and CDR2 is FQGNSA. CDR3 length: 14 amino acids. The CDR3 DNA reads TGTGCCAGCAGCCTAGCGGTAGGCACAGATACGCAGTATTTT. This translates into CASSLAVGTDTQYF. Variable domain in full (rest from reference TRBV7-2 and TRBJ2-3): GAGVSQSPSNKVTEKGKDVELRCDPISGHTALYWYRQSLGQGLEFLIYFQGNSAPDKSGLPSDRFSAERTGGSVSTLTIQRTQQEDSAVYLCASSLAVGTDTQYFGPGTRLTVL.

The chain has TRBV5-1 and TRBJ2-5; 10 bases fit TRBD2. CDR3 length: 16 residues. Per the germline V gene, CDR1 is SGHRS and CDR2 is YFSETQ. The junction had 10 bases not matched to a gene; V was cut back by 4 bases and J by 4 bases. Here the CDR3 DNA reads TGCGCCAGCAGCACCGGACTAGCGGTAGGGGGAGAGACCCAGTACTTC. As protein: CASSTGLAVGGETQYF. Full variable domain (rest looked up from reference TRBV5-1 and TRBJ2-5): KAGVTQTPRYLIKTRGQQVTLSCSPISGHRSVSWYQQTPGQGLQFLFEYFSETQRNKGNFPGRFSGRQFSNSRSEMNVSTLELGDSALYLCASSTGLAVGGETQYFGPGTRLLVL.

The chain joins TRBV7-2 to TRBJ1-4, with a weak D call TRBD1 (5 bases). The germline V gene has CDR1 SGHTA and CDR2 FQGNSA. The V gene lost 1 base and the J gene lost 7 bases, with 7 bases spanning the gap. The CDR3 is 13 residues long. CDR3 residues: CASSLGQLEKLFF. The DNA for the CDR3 is TGTGCCAGCAGCTTAGGACAGCTTGAAAAACTGTTTTTT.

This chain uses TRBV30 with TRBJ1-4; unclear D gene. Trimming shortened V by 1 base and J by 5 bases, and 14 bases separated the two germline ends. CDR1 GTSNPN and CDR2 SVGIG come from the germline V gene (reference sequence). The CDR3 contains 15 residues. The CDR3 here is CAWSEGGGFNEKLFF. In nucleotides, the CDR3 is TGTGCCTGGAGTGAAGGAGGCGGCTTCAATGAAAAACTGTTTTTT.

The CDR3 nucleotides read TGTGCCAGCAGCAGAATCGACAGGGAAATGAACACTGAAGCTTTCTTT. Translation: CASSRIDREMNTEAFF. The chain carries TRBV13 and TRBJ1-1, with 7 bases fitting TRBD1. Germline V gives CDR1 PRHDT, CDR2 FYEKMQ (reference sequence). This CDR3 has 16 amino acids. Germline trimming cut 5 bases from V and 0 bases from J; bases unmatched to any gene: 9.

This chain links TRBV2 with TRBJ2-1, with 11 bases fitting TRBD2. The CDR3 totals 15 residues. The V segment lost 8 bases and the J segment 10 bases; nucleotides outside the gene matches: 13. Per germline, CDR1 SNHLY and CDR2 FYNNEI. The CDR3 sequence is CASLAETSGSGEQFF. The CDR3 coding sequence is TGTGCCAGCCTGGCCGAAACTAGCGGGAGTGGGGAGCAGTTCTTC.

The rearrangement links TRBV11-2 to TRBJ2-3, with 7 bases matching TRBD2. Trimming took 0 bases from V and 1 from J; bases not matched to a gene: 4. CDR3 size: 16 residues. Germline V gene data show CDR1 as SGHAT and CDR2 as FQNNGV. The CDR3 DNA sequence: TGTGCCAGCAGCTTAGATGGGGCGGGGGGCACAGATACGCAGTATTTT. It is translated as CASSLDGAGGTDTQYF.

The chain employs TRBV18 and TRBJ1-5, with no clear D. The length of the CDR3 is 13 residues. Germline CDR1 reads KGHSH; CDR2 reads LQKENI. The ends were cut back, 3 bases at V and 1 base at J, with 4 bases in the middle. CDR3 region: CASSPQSNQPQHF. CDR3 nucleotides: TGTGCCAGCTCACCCCAGAGCAATCAGCCCCAGCATTTT.

The V gene is TRBV5-1, the J gene TRBJ1-4; 7 nucleotides line up with TRBD1. J was trimmed by 8 bases and V by 2 bases; bases with no gene match: 6. Germline V gene sequence: CDR1 SGHRS, CDR2 YFSETQ. This CDR3 is 14 amino acids long. The CDR3 region has the DNA TGCGCCAGCAGCTTTACAGGGGAGGCAGAAAAACTGTTTTTT. Protein product: CASSFTGEAEKLFF.

The chain combines TRBV11-3 with TRBJ1-3, with D possibly being TRBD1 (5 bases). Germline CDR1 reads SGHNT; CDR2 reads YENEEA. CDR3 size: 15 residues. Deletions cut 8 bases from V and 0 bases from J, with 14 bases between. The CDR3: CASGVGGSSGNTIYF. The CDR3 DNA sequence: TGTGCCAGCGGAGTGGGGGGTAGCTCTGGAAACACCATATATTTT.

This rearrangement joins TRBV7-2 to TRBJ1-1; D not resolved. Trimming took 4 bases from V and 6 from J, leaving 18 bases between them. The CDR3 loop spans 15 amino acids. Germline V gives CDR1 SGHTA, CDR2 FQGNSA. CDR3: CASSSHAELFAEAFF. CDR3 coding DNA: TGTGCCAGCAGCTCCCATGCGGAACTTTTTGCTGAAGCTTTCTTT. Full variable domain (missing parts from reference TRBV7-2 and TRBJ1-1): GAGVSQSPSNKVTEKGKDVELRCDPISGHTALYWYRQSLGQGLEFLIYFQGNSAPDKSGLPSDRFSAERTGGSVSTLTIQRTQQEDSAVYLCASSSHAELFAEAFFGQGTRLTVV.

This sequence joins TRBV4-1 and TRBJ2-3; TRBD2 matches at 11 bases. Trimming removed 5 bases from V and 0 bases from J; junction bases left unmatched: 7. Germline V gives CDR1 MGHRA, CDR2 YSYEKL. The CDR3 has 17 residues. As DNA, the CDR3 is TGCGCCAGCAGCGATAGCGGGGGGGCCAGTAGCACAGATACGCAGTATTTT. It specifies CASSDSGGASSTDTQYF.

The J gene is TRBJ1-2, the V gene TRBV9; no clear D gene. V lost 0 bases, J lost 4 bases, and 10 bases lay in between. In germline, CDR1 is SGDLS, CDR2 YYNGEE. The CDR3 is 14 residues long. The CDR3 sequence: CASSVEDRGYGYTF. Written as DNA, the CDR3 is TGTGCCAGCAGCGTAGAAGACCGAGGCTATGGCTACACCTTC. Filled out from reference TRBV9 and TRBJ1-2, the complete variable domain reads DSGVTQTPKHLITATGQRVTLRCSPRSGDLSVYWYQQSLDQGLQFLIQYYNGEERAKGNILERFSAQQFPDLHSELNLSSLELGDSALYFCASSVEDRGYGYTFGSGTRLTVV.

The rearrangement joins TRBV30 to TRBJ2-5, with 10 nucleotides matching TRBD2. The CDR3 is 14 residues long. V dropped 5 bases and J dropped 5; count of bases not matched to a gene: 8. Germline lookup yields CDR1 GTSNPN and CDR2 SVGIG (reference sequence). The CDR3 nucleotides are TGTGCCTGGGGGCTCCTAGCGGGGGATGAGACCCAGTACTTC. Protein product: CAWGLLAGDETQYF.